This passage covers 19 T cell receptor beta chains from one sample sequenced in a study of Graves' ophthalmopathy and Graves' hyperthyroidism. Amplification from RNA transcripts yielded the TCR beta CDR3 regions. After a first-round RT-PCR with HTBI primers, a second-round multiplex PCR was run. MiXCR was run by TCRdb on the multiplex PCR reads, yielding one entry per CDR3 protein. Of fewer than 600,000 distinct CDR3 sequences listed, roughly 14% were seen once; the top ten hold over 8%. The material sequenced was blood. The receptors originated from a woman in her twenties or thirties with Graves' ophthalmopathy.

This clonotype appeared many times. The CDR3 here is CASSEDRTSGGEQYF. The CDR3 nucleotides are TGTGCCAGCAGTGAGGACAGAACTAGCGGGGGTGAGCAGTACTTC. The J gene is TRBJ2-7, the V gene TRBV6-1; 11 bases are shared with TRBD2. The CDR3 spans 15 residues. V was clipped by 3 bases and J by 7 bases; unmatched bases: 8. Looked up from germline, CDR1 is MNHNS and CDR2 is SASEGT.

This clonotype was picked up many times. The chain recombines TRBV4-1 with TRBJ1-1; 9 bases are shared with TRBD1. The germline V gene encodes CDR1 MGHRA and CDR2 YSYEKL. The length of the CDR3 is 15 residues. The trim removed 4 bases at V and 3 bases at J, leaving 6 bases unmatched. This chain's CDR3 is CASSPTGGAYTEAFF. In DNA form, the CDR3 reads TGCGCCAGCAGCCCTACAGGGGGCGCGTACACTGAAGCTTTCTTT.

Many counts were recorded for this clonotype. V and J are TRBV30 and TRBJ1-1, with D unresolved. V dropped 0 bases and J dropped 1 base, with 6 bases sitting between them. Germline CDR1 is GTSNPN and CDR2 is SVGIG (reference sequence). The CDR3 sequence is 13 residues long. The CDR3 here is CAWSVRANTEAFF. CDR3 DNA: TGTGCCTGGAGTGTACGGGCGAACACTGAAGCTTTCTTT.

Points on this clonotype: A much larger clone lies a single base off, so this may be a read error. The rearrangement joins TRBV2 to TRBJ1-1, with unresolved D. The CDR3 has 13 residues. Germline V lookup: CDR1 SNHLY, CDR2 FYNNEI. CDR3 sequence: CVSSQRENTEAFF. CDR3 coding DNA: TGTGTCAGCAGCCAGAGAGAGAACACTGAAGCTTTCTTT.

This clonotype has ten or more counts. This chain uses TRBV27 with TRBJ1-2; TRBD1 agrees at 9 bases. The CDR3 runs 14 residues. The V gene end was trimmed by 8 bases and the J gene end by 4 bases; junction bases not matched to a gene: 8. CDR1 MNHEY and CDR2 SMNVEV come from the germline V gene (reference sequence). The CDR3 sequence is CASGTGHLFYGYTF. DNA of the CDR3: TGTGCCAGCGGGACAGGGCACCTCTTCTATGGCTACACCTTC.

This clonotype occurred many times. In DNA form, the CDR3 reads TGTGCCAGCAGTCCGAGAAACCATCAGCCCCAGCATTTT. This translates into CASSPRNHQPQHF. The chain combines TRBV12-3 or TRBV12-4 with TRBJ1-5; no definite D call. V shed 5 bases and J shed 5 bases, with 10 bases lying between them. The CDR3 length is 13 residues.

This clonotype was observed a single time. This sequence joins TRBV12-3 or TRBV12-4 and TRBJ2-5; D not resolved. This CDR3 spans 15 amino acids. Trimming took off 2 bases at V and 4 bases at J, with 14 bases between the two ends. CDR3 nucleotide sequence: TGTGCCAGCAGTTTAACGGCACCTCCCGGAGAGACCCAGTACTTC. It is translated as CASSLTAPPGETQYF.

This clonotype was recorded many times. The chain couples TRBV28 to TRBJ2-7; the D is unclear. Germline V gives CDR1 MDHEN, CDR2 SYDVKM. Trimming cost V 3 bases and J 0 bases, with 6 bases left between them. This CDR3 is 13 amino acids long. The CDR3 loop reads CASSFPLSYEQYF. The CDR3 coding sequence is TGTGCCAGCAGTTTCCCCCTCTCCTACGAGCAGTACTTC.

Ten or more counts support this clonotype. This rearrangement joins TRBV28 to TRBJ1-1, with TRBD1 identical over 7 bases. Germline assignment: CDR1 MDHEN and CDR2 SYDVKM. Trimming removed 4 bases from V and 4 bases from J; junction bases left unmatched: 9. The CDR3 is made up of 15 amino acids. CDR3: CASSSGQAGGTEAFF. DNA for the CDR3: TGTGCCAGCAGTTCCGGACAGGCGGGGGGCACTGAAGCTTTCTTT.

This clonotype showed up many times. The chain is built from TRBV12-3 or TRBV12-4 and TRBJ2-2; D ambiguous. This CDR3 is 13 amino acids long. Trimming removed 6 bases from V and 3 bases from J, with 8 bases in between. CDR3 bases: TGTGCCAGCAGCCTTACGGACACCGGGGAGCTGTTTTTT. Protein product: CASSLTDTGELFF.

This clonotype was counted many times. The V and J genes are TRBV7-8 and TRBJ2-5; D might be TRBD1 (6 bases). CDR3 size: 14 residues. The germline CDR1 and CDR2 sequences are SGHVS and FQNEAQ. Trimming cost V 3 bases and J 3 bases, with 11 bases left between them. The CDR3 is CASSLGTQKETQYF. CDR3 nucleotides: TGTGCCAGCAGCTTGGGGACACAAAAAGAGACCCAGTACTTC.

The gene calls are TRBV6-1 and TRBJ1-2; D is undetermined. V lost 6 bases to trimming and J lost 4 bases, with 12 bases between them. This CDR3 region has 13 residues. CDR1 is MNHNS, CDR2 SASEGT, per germline. This CDR3 reads CASSPATIYGYTF. The CDR3 coding sequence is TGTGCCAGCAGCCCTGCTACGATCTATGGCTACACCTTC.

At least ten counts were recorded for this clonotype. The chain combines TRBV11-1 with TRBJ2-6; 11 bases line up with TRBD1. Trimming cost V 4 bases and J 8 bases; bases outside gene matches: 7. This CDR3 region has 16 residues. CDR1 is SGHAT, CDR2 FQDESV, per germline (reference sequence). Here the CDR3 DNA reads TGTGCCAGCAGCTCTAGGACAGGGGGCATGACCAACGTCCTGACTTTC. Translation gives CASSSRTGGMTNVLTF.

This clonotype was detected once. V is TRBV7-9 and J is TRBJ1-5; 7 positions agree with TRBD1. From germline, CDR1 is SEHNR and CDR2 FQNEAQ (reference sequence). V was clipped by 5 bases and J by 5 bases; unmatched bases: 6. This CDR3 comprises 14 residues. The CDR3 loop is CASSPWDSYQPQHF. CDR3 coding DNA: TGTGCCAGCAGCCCTTGGGACAGTTATCAGCCCCAGCATTTT.

Ten or more counts support this clonotype. In DNA, the CDR3 is TGTGCCAGCAGCTTAAAAGGGTTTTCCCCAACTTTCAGCTACACCTTC. Protein sequence: CASSLKGFSPTFSYTF. The V and J genes are TRBV7-2 and TRBJ1-2; D remains unclear. V gave up 2 bases and J gave up 9 bases, with 22 bases separating them. The CDR3 is 16 residues long. Germline V gives CDR1 SGHTA, CDR2 FQGNSA.

This clonotype was detected many times. The chain couples TRBV2 to TRBJ1-3, with 8 bases aligning to TRBD1. This CDR3 comprises 14 residues. Germline V gene lookup returns CDR1 SNHLY and CDR2 FYNNEI. The J segment lost 0 bases and the V segment lost 7 bases, leaving 2 bases of the junction unmatched. The CDR3 bases are TGTGCCAGCAAGGGACAGGTCTCTGGAAACACCATATATTTT. Translation gives CASKGQVSGNTIYF.

The genes are TRBV29-1 and TRBJ1-2, with D possibly matching TRBD1 (5 bases). The CDR3 contains 13 residues. The V end lost 3 bases, the J end lost 6 bases, and 14 bases lay between the germline ends. Germline V gene sequence: CDR1 SQVTM, CDR2 ANQGSEA. The CDR3 is CSVDMGDADGYTF. The CDR3 nucleotides read TGCAGCGTTGATATGGGGGACGCGGATGGCTACACCTTC.

As regards this clonotype: A much larger clone differs from this one at a single base, so this may be a read error. It is likely a read error, because the conserved phenylalanine at the end of the CDR3 is missing. CDR3 protein: CASSLPQLGNTGELFV. The DNA for the CDR3 is TGTGCCAGCAGCTTACCTCAGTTGGGGAACACCGGGGAGCTGTTTGTT. V gene TRBV11-1 combines with J gene TRBJ2-2; D uncertain. Germline CDR1 reads SGHAT; CDR2 reads FQDESV (reference sequence). This CDR3 is 16 amino acids long. Trimming shortened V by 2 bases and J by 1 base, and 11 bases separated the two germline ends.

This clonotype was seen many times. The chain uses TRBV6-5 and TRBJ1-1, with TRBD1 as a possible D gene (6 bases). The CDR3 covers 14 residues. Per the germline V gene, CDR1 is MNHEY and CDR2 is SVGAGI. Trimming cost V 6 bases and J 0 bases, with 11 bases left between them. The CDR3 DNA reads TGTGCCAGCAGGAGGACAGACATGAACACTGAAGCTTTCTTT. As protein: CASRRTDMNTEAFF.